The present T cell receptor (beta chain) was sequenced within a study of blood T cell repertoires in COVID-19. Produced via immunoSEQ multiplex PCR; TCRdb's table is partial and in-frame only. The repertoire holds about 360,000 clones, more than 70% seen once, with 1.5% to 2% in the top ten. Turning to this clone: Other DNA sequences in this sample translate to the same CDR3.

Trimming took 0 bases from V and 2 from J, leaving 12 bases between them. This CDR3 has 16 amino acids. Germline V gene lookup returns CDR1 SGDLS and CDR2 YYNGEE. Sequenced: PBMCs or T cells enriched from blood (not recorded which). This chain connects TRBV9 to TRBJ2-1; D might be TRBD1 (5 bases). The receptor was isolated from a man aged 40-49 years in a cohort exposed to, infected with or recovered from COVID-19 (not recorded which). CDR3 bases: TGTGCCAGCAGCGTAGGTGCAGGGTTGACCTACAATGAGCAGTTCTTC. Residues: CASSVGAGLTYNEQFF. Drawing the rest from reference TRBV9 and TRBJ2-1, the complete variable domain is DSGVTQTPKHLITATGQRVTLRCSPRSGDLSVYWYQQSLDQGLQFLIQYYNGEERAKGNILERFSAQQFPDLHSELNLSSLELGDSALYFCASSVGAGLTYNEQFFGPGTRLTVL.